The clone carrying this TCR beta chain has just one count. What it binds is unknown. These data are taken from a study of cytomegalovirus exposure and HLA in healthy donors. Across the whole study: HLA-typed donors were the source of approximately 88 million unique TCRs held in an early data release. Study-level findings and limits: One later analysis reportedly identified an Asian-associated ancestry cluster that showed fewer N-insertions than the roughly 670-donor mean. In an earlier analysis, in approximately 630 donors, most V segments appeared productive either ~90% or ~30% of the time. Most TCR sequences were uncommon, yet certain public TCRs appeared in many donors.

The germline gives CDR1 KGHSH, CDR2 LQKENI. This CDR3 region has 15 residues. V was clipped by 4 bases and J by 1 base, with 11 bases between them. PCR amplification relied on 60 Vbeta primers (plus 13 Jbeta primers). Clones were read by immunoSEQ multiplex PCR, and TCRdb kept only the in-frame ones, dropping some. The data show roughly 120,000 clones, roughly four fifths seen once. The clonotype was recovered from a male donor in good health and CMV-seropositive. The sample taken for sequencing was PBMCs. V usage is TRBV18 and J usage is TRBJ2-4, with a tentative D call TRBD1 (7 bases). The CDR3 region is CASSRRGDAKNIQYF. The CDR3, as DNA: TGTGCCAGCTCACGCAGGGGGGATGCCAAAAACATTCAGTACTTC.